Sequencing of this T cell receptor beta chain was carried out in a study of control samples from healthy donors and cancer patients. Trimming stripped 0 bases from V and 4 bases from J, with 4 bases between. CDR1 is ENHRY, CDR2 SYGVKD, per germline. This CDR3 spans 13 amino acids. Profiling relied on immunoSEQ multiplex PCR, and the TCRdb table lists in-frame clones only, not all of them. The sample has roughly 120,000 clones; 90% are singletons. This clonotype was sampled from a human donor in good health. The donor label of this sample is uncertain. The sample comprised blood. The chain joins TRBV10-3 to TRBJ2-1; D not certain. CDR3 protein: CAISESSYNEQFF. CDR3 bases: TGTGCCATCAGTGAGTCGAGTTACAATGAGCAGTTCTTC.